This TCR beta chain was documented in a study of blood T cell repertoires in COVID-19. V shed 7 bases and J 0 bases; nucleotides not matched to a gene: 18. From germline, CDR1 is SQVTM and CDR2 ANQGSEA. This CDR3 spans 17 amino acids. Original handling: Reference gene primer amplification gave estimated nucleated cell counts. Sequencing used immunoSEQ multiplex PCR; TCRdb keeps in-frame clones, though not all of them. V and J calls and clone size are those listed in that table; D and trimming were worked out from the DNA. The sample includes about 220,000 clones, about 80% seen only once; the top ten take around 3%.

The rearrangement links TRBV29-1 to TRBJ2-7, with 7 bases that match TRBD1. Sequenced material: peripheral blood. The sequence was collected from a woman in her 30s who had recovered from COVID-19. The CDR3 nucleotides read TGCAGCGCCGCGACCGGGACAGATTCTTATTTCTCCTACGAGCAGTACTTC. Its protein is CSAATGTDSYFSYEQYF.